A single sample gave rise to the 25 T cell receptor beta chains below, sequenced in a study of CD8 T cells in Susac syndrome. A quantity of about 0.45 to 1 ug RNA underwent reverse transcription using random hexamers. One entry per CDR3 protein, called by TCRdb with MiXCR from the immunoSEQ multiplex PCR reads. The sample gives about 200,000 distinct CDR3 sequences, 85% to 95% of which show up once; 0.082% is in the top ten. Sequenced: CD4+ T cells from PBMCs. Receptors were obtained from a human donor with multiple sclerosis.

The rearrangement uses TRBV20-1 and TRBJ2-3; no clear D gene. The CDR3 extends over 11 amino acids. Germline loops: CDR1 DFQATT, CDR2 SNEGSKA (reference sequence). Deletions cut 0 bases from V and 6 bases from J, with 4 bases between. CDR3 sequence: CSAREQDTQYF. For the CDR3, the DNA is TGCAGTGCTAGAGAACAGGATACGCAGTATTTT.

This chain links TRBV3-1 with TRBJ2-2; tentatively, D is TRBD2 (5 bases). V was pared by 3 bases and J by 4 bases, with 12 bases between. The CDR3 is 15 amino acids. Germline loops: CDR1 LGHDT, CDR2 YNNKEL (reference sequence). The CDR3 reads CASSQIRRGTGELFF. As DNA, the CDR3 is TGTGCCAGCAGCCAGATACGCCGGGGCACCGGGGAGCTGTTTTTT.

This chain links TRBV28 with TRBJ2-1; TRBD1 agrees at 8 bases. From germline, CDR1 is MDHEN and CDR2 SYDVKM. Trimming cost V 3 bases and J 8 bases; bases outside gene matches: 6. This CDR3 comprises 14 residues. In DNA form, the CDR3 reads TGTGCCAGCAGTTTTGGGGCAGGGGGCGATGAGCAGTTCTTC. Protein sequence: CASSFGAGGDEQFF.

This rearrangement joins TRBV7-9 to TRBJ2-1; 10 nucleotides line up with TRBD1. This CDR3 has 17 residues. Germline V gives CDR1 SEHNR, CDR2 FQNEAQ (reference sequence). The V and J ends lost 1 base and 7 bases, in that order; junction bases with no gene match: 10. CDR3 in DNA: TGTGCCAGCAGCTTAGAGACAGGGGGCGGCATAGGTAATGAGCAGTTCTTC. Translation gives CASSLETGGGIGNEQFF.

V is TRBV30 and J is TRBJ2-2; D is ambiguous. Germline V gives CDR1 GTSNPN, CDR2 SVGIG (reference sequence). The germline V and J ends were trimmed by 2 bases and 6 bases, with 19 bases remaining between them. The CDR3 is made up of 16 amino acids. The CDR3 DNA is TGTGCCTGGAGTCTAGGACCTCCTAAAACTGCCGGGGAGCTGTTTTTT. It is translated as CAWSLGPPKTAGELFF.

This chain links TRBV2 with TRBJ1-2; D not resolved. V lost 3 bases and J 6 bases, leaving 14 bases between the germline ends. CDR1 and CDR2 from the germline V gene are SNHLY and FYNNEI. The CDR3 is 14 amino acids. The CDR3 bases are TGTGCCAGCAGTGACGCGACCCTTAGGAATGGCTACACCTTC. It yields the protein CASSDATLRNGYTF.

V gene TRBV29-1 combines with J gene TRBJ2-7; 10 bases line up with TRBD1. The CDR3 has 16 amino acids. J was trimmed by 5 bases and V by 4 bases; bases with no gene match: 14. From germline, CDR1 is SQVTM and CDR2 ANQGSEA. CDR3 bases: TGCAGCGTTGTATCGTTCCCGGGACAGGGGACCCACGAGCAGTACTTC. Amino acids: CSVVSFPGQGTHEQYF.

The chain carries TRBV11-2 and TRBJ2-5; D is uncertain. CDR1 SGHAT and CDR2 FQNNGV come from the germline V gene. The CDR3 spans 12 residues. V gave up 6 bases and J gave up 5 bases, with 10 bases separating them. For the CDR3, the DNA is TGTGCCAGCAGGAACTTCCCGGAGACCCAGTACTTC. Translated, it gives CASRNFPETQYF.

CDR3 region: CASSPRGQGGNEQFF. The CDR3, as DNA: TGTGCCAGCAGCCCCAGGGGACAGGGAGGCAATGAGCAGTTCTTC. The chain joins TRBV12-3 or TRBV12-4 to TRBJ2-1; 9 positions match TRBD1. V lost 6 bases, J lost 6 bases, and 9 bases stayed unmatched. The CDR3 has 15 amino acids.

The chain joins TRBV20-1 to TRBJ1-2, with 7 nucleotides matching TRBD1. Germline assignment: CDR1 DFQATT and CDR2 SNEGSKA (reference sequence). The CDR3 totals 11 residues. The CDR3 DNA reads as TGCGTGGGCAGGGGGGACTATGGCTACACCTTC. This encodes CVGRGDYGYTF.

The chain has TRBV29-1 and TRBJ2-1, with 8 bases identical to TRBD1. The length of the CDR3 is 13 residues. The J segment lost 5 bases and the V segment lost 4 bases, leaving 4 bases of the junction unmatched. The germline V gene has CDR1 SQVTM and CDR2 ANQGSEA. This CDR3 reads CSVGGTGNNEQFF. In DNA, the CDR3 is TGCAGCGTTGGGGGGACAGGAAACAATGAGCAGTTCTTC.

The chain couples TRBV29-1 to TRBJ1-3; D gene ambiguous. The germline CDR1 and CDR2 sequences are SQVTM and ANQGSEA. Trimming took off 6 bases at V and 0 bases at J, with 12 bases between the two ends. CDR3 length equals 14 residues. The CDR3 nucleotides read TGCAGCGTCCAAGGACGACTCTCTGGAAACACCATATATTTT. Translating it yields CSVQGRLSGNTIYF. The complete variable domain, with remaining parts taken from reference TRBV29-1 and TRBJ1-3, reads SAVISQKPSRDICQRGTSLTIQCQVDSQVTMMFWYRQQPGQSLTLIATANQGSEATYESGFVIDKFPISRPNLTFSTLTVSNMSPEDSSIYLCSVQGRLSGNTIYFGEGSWLTVV.

This clonotype was counted once. The V and J genes are TRBV3-1 and TRBJ1-1; no clear D gene. CDR3 length equals 16 residues. Trimming pared 4 bases from V and 5 bases from J, leaving 20 bases between. CDR1 and CDR2 from the germline V gene are LGHDT and YNNKEL (reference sequence). The CDR3, as DNA: TGTGCCAGCAGCCGAGGAATTGTTCTGCTGGGAACTGAAGCTTTCTTT. Its protein is CASSRGIVLLGTEAFF. Full variable domain (remainder filled in from reference TRBV3-1 and TRBJ1-1): DTAVSQTPKYLVTQMGNDKSIKCEQNLGHDTMYWYKQDSKKFLKIMFSYNNKELIINETVPNRFSPKSPDKAHLNLHINSLELGDSAVYFCASSRGIVLLGTEAFFGQGTRLTVV.

The genes are TRBV11-2 and TRBJ2-5; D ambiguous. V lost 3 bases and J lost 0, with 8 bases in between. This CDR3 contains 14 residues. Germline values: CDR1 SGHAT, CDR2 FQNNGV. The CDR3 sequence is CASSFSGNQETQYF. In DNA, the CDR3 is TGTGCCAGCAGCTTTAGTGGAAACCAAGAGACCCAGTACTTC. Looking up the rest from reference TRBV11-2 and TRBJ2-5 gives the full variable domain: EAGVAQSPRYKIIEKRQSVAFWCNPISGHATLYWYQQILGQGPKLLIQFQNNGVVDDSQLPKDRFSAERLKGVDSTLKIQPAKLEDSAVYLCASSFSGNQETQYFGPGTRLLVL.

The V call is TRBV20-1, the J call TRBJ1-6; D might be TRBD1 (6 bases). The CDR3 is made up of 15 amino acids. V shed 6 bases and J shed 5 bases, with 17 bases lying between them. Germline V gene lookup returns CDR1 DFQATT and CDR2 SNEGSKA (reference sequence). CDR3: CSARPPRGHNSPLHF. In DNA form, the CDR3 reads TGCAGTGCCAGGCCCCCCCGGGGGCATAATTCACCCCTCCACTTT.

The gene calls are TRBV27 and TRBJ2-1; D unclear. The CDR3 loop spans 11 amino acids. The V gene's germline CDR1 is MNHEY and CDR2 SMNVEV (reference sequence). Trimming cost V 5 bases and J 4 bases, with 3 bases left between them. Written as DNA, the CDR3 is TGTGCCAGCAGTGATTACAATGAGCAGTTCTTC. It translates to CASSDYNEQFF.

V gene TRBV2 combines with J gene TRBJ2-4; perhaps TRBD1 as D (6 bases). This CDR3 has 12 amino acids. With 5 bases removed from V and 10 bases from J, the gap between germline ends came to 12 bases. Looked up from germline, CDR1 is SNHLY and CDR2 is FYNNEI. This chain's CDR3 is CASSRDKAIQYF. The CDR3 region has the DNA TGTGCCAGCAGTCGGGACAAAGCAATTCAGTACTTC.

The chain combines TRBV19 with TRBJ2-1, with 7 bases aligning to TRBD2. Per germline, CDR1 LNHDA and CDR2 SQIVND (reference sequence). CDR3 length equals 14 residues. J gave up 4 bases and V 3 bases, and 3 bases lay outside the gene matches. The CDR3 DNA is TGTGCCAGTAGTATCGCGGGGGAATACAATGAGCAGTTCTTC. Encoded protein: CASSIAGEYNEQFF.

The chain carries TRBV11-1 and TRBJ1-1; D unresolved. Germline V CDR1 and CDR2: SGHAT, FQDESV (reference sequence). CDR3 length: 14 amino acids. The V gene lost 2 bases and the J gene lost 3 bases, with 10 bases spanning the gap. The CDR3 loop reads CASSLNRIDTEAFF. CDR3 coding DNA: TGTGCCAGCAGCTTAAACAGAATCGACACTGAAGCTTTCTTT.

V gene TRBV3-1 combines with J gene TRBJ2-1; no definite D call. This CDR3 has 14 amino acids. The V end was cut by 3 bases, the J end by 1 base, with 7 bases between. The germline V gene encodes CDR1 LGHDT and CDR2 YNNKEL (reference sequence). The CDR3 region is CASSQMNSYNEQFF. As DNA, the CDR3 is TGTGCCAGCAGCCAGATGAATTCCTACAATGAGCAGTTCTTC.

The chain couples TRBV5-1 to TRBJ2-6; D remains unclear. The CDR3 totals 15 residues. Trimming took off 9 bases at V and 4 bases at J, with 17 bases between the two ends. The germline gives CDR1 SGHRS, CDR2 YFSETQ. Written as DNA, the CDR3 is TGCGCCACCGCACCTCGGTCCGCGGGGGCCAACGTCCTGACTTTC. As protein: CATAPRSAGANVLTF.

The chain recombines TRBV24-1 with TRBJ2-5, with D unclear. This CDR3 comprises 14 residues. Trimming took off 5 bases at V and 1 base at J, with 10 bases between the two ends. From germline, CDR1 is KGHDR and CDR2 SFDVKD. DNA of the CDR3: TGTGCCACCAGTGTGGTACAGTTCCAAGAGACCCAGTACTTC. Protein sequence: CATSVVQFQETQYF.

The chain joins TRBV5-6 to TRBJ2-7, with TRBD2 matching 7 bases. The CDR3 runs 14 residues. V shed 0 bases and J 3 bases; nucleotides not matched to a gene: 3. Germline CDR1 reads SGHDT; CDR2 reads YYEEEE. DNA for the CDR3: TGTGCCAGCAGCTTGGCCGGGGGGTTCTACGAGCAGTACGTC. Translating gives CASSLAGGFYEQYV.

The J gene is TRBJ1-5, the V gene TRBV29-1; no clear D. From germline, CDR1 is SQVTM and CDR2 ANQGSEA. The ends were cut back, 7 bases at V and 3 bases at J, with 16 bases in the middle. The CDR3 is 14 residues long. The CDR3 reads CSAVGVGLNQPQHF. The CDR3 nucleotides read TGCAGCGCCGTGGGTGTCGGGCTCAATCAGCCCCAGCATTTT.

The rearrangement uses TRBV12-3 or TRBV12-4 and TRBJ2-2; D not resolved. There are 14 residues in the CDR3. V lost 7 bases, J lost 9 bases, and 18 bases lay in between. CDR3 DNA sequence: TGTGCCAGCATTAAAAGCCCTAGGTCGCGGGAGCTGTTTTTT. Its translation: CASIKSPRSRELFF.